These 22 T cell receptor beta chains were sequenced from one sample in a study of cytomegalovirus exposure and HLA in healthy donors. PCR primers comprised 60 Vbeta and 13 Jbeta primers. Repertoires were generated with immunoSEQ multiplex PCR, while TCRdb's copy carries only in-frame clones and drops some. The sample lists 35,000 to 50,000 clones, around three quarters occurring once. The specimen sequenced was PBMCs. These receptors were collected from a young man in good health and CMV-seronegative.

This chain links TRBV9 with TRBJ1-5; a possible D gene is TRBD1 (6 bases). The germline CDR1 and CDR2 sequences are SGDLS and YYNGEE. The CDR3 totals 13 residues. Trimming stripped 3 bases from V and 10 bases from J, with 14 bases between. CDR3: CASSATTGPPQHF. The DNA of the CDR3 is TGTGCCAGCAGCGCGACGACAGGTCCCCCCCAGCATTTT.

This clone was seen more than once but under ten times. The J gene is TRBJ1-1, the V gene TRBV6-5, with TRBD1 identical over 7 bases. V lost 6 bases to trimming and J lost 8 bases; unmatched junction nucleotides: 9. The germline gives CDR1 MNHEY, CDR2 SVGAGI. This CDR3 has 13 amino acids. CDR3 bases: TGTGCCAGCAGCCCGACAGGGTCGAACGAAGCTTTCTTT. Protein sequence: CASSPTGSNEAFF.

The V gene is TRBV6-1, the J gene TRBJ2-1, with D possibly TRBD1 on 6 matching bases. The CDR3 spans 13 residues. V was pared by 8 bases and J by 0 bases, with 8 bases between. The germline gives CDR1 MNHNS, CDR2 SASEGT. CDR3 in amino acids: CASDRSSYNEQFF. Written as DNA, the CDR3 is TGTGCCAGCGACAGGAGCTCCTACAATGAGCAGTTCTTC.

This clone was counted once. The gene calls are TRBV9 and TRBJ2-3, with 7 bases that match TRBD2. Germline V gene lookup returns CDR1 SGDLS and CDR2 YYNGEE. V was clipped by 2 bases and J by 3 bases; unmatched bases: 12. The CDR3 has 17 amino acids. DNA of the CDR3: TGTGCCAGCAGCGTCAGTCTGTCGGGAGCGGGGACAGATACGCAGTATTTT. It specifies CASSVSLSGAGTDTQYF.

The rearrangement links TRBV9 to TRBJ1-5, with a weak D call TRBD1 (5 bases). CDR3 length equals 14 residues. CDR1 is SGDLS, CDR2 YYNGEE, per germline. Trimming took 0 bases from V and 5 from J, leaving 9 bases between them. The CDR3 spells CASSVGGRDQPQHF. The CDR3 DNA is TGTGCCAGCAGCGTAGGGGGCCGGGATCAGCCCCAGCATTTT. The variable domain in full, completed from reference TRBV9 and TRBJ1-5, reads DSGVTQTPKHLITATGQRVTLRCSPRSGDLSVYWYQQSLDQGLQFLIQYYNGEERAKGNILERFSAQQFPDLHSELNLSSLELGDSALYFCASSVGGRDQPQHFGDGTRLSIL.

This clone occurred a few times. V is TRBV27 and J is TRBJ2-7, with TRBD1 matching 12 bases. The CDR3 is made up of 14 amino acids. Germline CDR1 MNHEY, CDR2 SMNVEV (reference sequence). The J segment lost 6 bases and the V segment lost 0 bases, leaving 0 bases of the junction unmatched. The CDR3: CASSLSGQGAEQYF. The CDR3 nucleotides read TGTGCCAGCAGTTTATCGGGACAGGGGGCCGAGCAGTACTTC.

This clone has just one count. The chain is built from TRBV10-1 and TRBJ2-3; D not certain. Germline V gene data show CDR1 as WNHNN and CDR2 as SYGVQD (reference sequence). Deletions cut 4 bases from V and 1 base from J, with 9 bases between. The CDR3 length is 14 residues. CDR3 amino acids: CASSVNYRTDTQYF. The CDR3 DNA reads TGCGCCAGCAGTGTGAACTACCGCACAGATACGCAGTATTTT.

The chain employs TRBV28 and TRBJ2-2, with 7 bases identical to TRBD2. CDR1 and CDR2 from the germline V gene are MDHEN and SYDVKM. The CDR3 is 15 amino acids. V lost 2 bases and J lost 11; bases outside the gene matches: 11. This CDR3 reads CASSLPGGIGGELFF. The CDR3 DNA sequence: TGTGCCAGCAGTTTACCGGGGGGAATAGGCGGAGAGCTGTTTTTT. Full variable domain (missing parts from reference TRBV28 and TRBJ2-2): DVKVTQSSRYLVKRTGEKVFLECVQDMDHENMFWYRQDPGLGLRLIYFSYDVKMKEKGDIPEGYSVSREKKERFSLILESASTNQTSMYLCASSLPGGIGGELFFGEGSRLTVL.

The chain combines TRBV4-2 with TRBJ2-3; 11 nucleotides match TRBD2. The V gene end was trimmed by 0 bases and the J gene end by 2 bases; junction bases not matched to a gene: 13. This CDR3 region has 20 residues. Germline V gene data show CDR1 as LGHNA and CDR2 as YNFKEQ. The chain's CDR3 is CASSQDSSTSGIHFTDTQYF. The DNA of the CDR3 is TGTGCCAGCAGCCAAGACTCCTCGACTAGCGGGATCCATTTCACAGATACGCAGTATTTT.

The genes are TRBV2 and TRBJ2-5, with D possibly being TRBD1 (5 bases). This CDR3 region has 13 residues. Germline-derived CDR1 and CDR2 are SNHLY and FYNNEI. V was clipped by 4 bases and J by 3 bases, with 9 bases between them. The CDR3 reads CASSADIEETQYF. The CDR3 nucleotides are TGTGCCAGCAGTGCGGACATTGAAGAGACCCAGTACTTC.

The chain links TRBV7-8 to TRBJ2-3, with 7 nucleotides matching TRBD2. The CDR3 contains 17 residues. V gave up 1 base and J gave up 1 base; unmatched junction bases: 8. The germline CDR1 and CDR2 sequences are SGHVS and FQNEAQ. The CDR3 loop is CASSLGPRSGGTDTQYF. DNA of the CDR3: TGTGCCAGCAGCTTAGGACCCCGGAGCGGGGGCACAGATACGCAGTATTTT.

The V call is TRBV7-8, the J call TRBJ2-5; possible D gene TRBD1, 6 bases. Trimming took 1 base from V and 5 from J, leaving 8 bases between them. From germline, CDR1 is SGHVS and CDR2 FQNEAQ. CDR3 length: 13 amino acids. The CDR3 DNA reads TGTGCCAGCAGCTTAGGACAGGTCGAGACCCAGTACTTC. Translation gives CASSLGQVETQYF.

This rearrangement joins TRBV4-2 to TRBJ2-5, with 12 bases aligning to TRBD2. Trimming at V came to 1 base and at J to 11 bases, leaving 17 bases not matched to a gene. CDR1 is LGHNA, CDR2 YNFKEQ, per germline. The length of the CDR3 is 18 residues. Here the CDR3 reads CASSQGPSPGLAGTEQYF. The CDR3 DNA reads as TGTGCCAGCAGCCAAGGGCCATCACCGGGACTAGCGGGTACGGAGCAGTACTTC.

This rearrangement joins TRBV7-2 to TRBJ2-5, with D perhaps TRBD1 (5 bases). The DNA end is more similar to TRBJ2-7, so the J call may be wrong. The CDR3 is 13 residues long. Germline-derived CDR1 and CDR2 are SGHTA and FQGNSA. The CDR3: CASSPGWGGEQYF. For the CDR3, the DNA is TGTGCCAGCAGCCCGGGTTGGGGCGGCGAGCAGTACTTC.

The chain links TRBV19 to TRBJ2-2; TRBD1 matches at 8 bases. The CDR3 spans 17 residues. V lost 6 bases to trimming and J lost 3 bases; unmatched junction nucleotides: 12. Germline V gene sequence: CDR1 LNHDA, CDR2 SQIVND (reference sequence). DNA for the CDR3: TGTGCCAGTAGGCGAGGACAGGGACGTTTTGACACCGGGGAGCTGTTTTTT. This translates into CASRRGQGRFDTGELFF.

There are a few counts of this clone. This chain joins TRBV4-2 and TRBJ2-2; 9 bases fit TRBD2. J was trimmed by 2 bases and V by 6 bases; bases with no gene match: 13. The V gene's germline CDR1 is LGHNA and CDR2 YNFKEQ. CDR3 length: 18 residues. The CDR3 reads CASRPLWAGGFNTGELFF. Written as DNA, the CDR3 is TGTGCCAGCAGACCACTATGGGCGGGAGGGTTCAACACCGGGGAGCTGTTTTTT.

The chain is built from TRBV7-8 and TRBJ2-7, with D possibly matching TRBD1 (6 bases). This CDR3 has 14 amino acids. V was clipped by 5 bases and J by 0 bases, with 11 bases between them. Germline CDR1 reads SGHVS; CDR2 reads FQNEAQ. The CDR3 DNA is TGTGCCAGCAGCACCGCGGACAGCTCCTACGAGCAGTACTTC. This gives the protein CASSTADSSYEQYF.

This clone was picked up a small number of times. The chain recombines TRBV28 with TRBJ1-5; maybe TRBD1 (5 bases). The CDR3 is 13 residues long. Trimming removed 6 bases from V and 4 bases from J, with 10 bases in between. Germline-derived CDR1 and CDR2 are MDHEN and SYDVKM. As DNA, the CDR3 is TGTGCCAGCAGAGAGACAGTGAATCAGCCCCAGCATTTT. This sequence encodes CASRETVNQPQHF. Filled out from reference TRBV28 and TRBJ1-5, the complete variable domain reads DVKVTQSSRYLVKRTGEKVFLECVQDMDHENMFWYRQDPGLGLRLIYFSYDVKMKEKGDIPEGYSVSREKKERFSLILESASTNQTSMYLCASRETVNQPQHFGDGTRLSIL.

V gene TRBV13 combines with J gene TRBJ2-2, with TRBD1 as a possible D gene (5 bases). Germline CDR1 reads PRHDT; CDR2 reads FYEKMQ (reference sequence). Trimming cost V 6 bases and J 4 bases, with 21 bases left between them. The CDR3 runs to 17 residues. CDR3 in amino acids: CASSQGRDRGITGELFF. For the CDR3, the DNA is TGTGCCAGCAGTCAAGGCCGAGACAGAGGTATCACCGGGGAGCTGTTTTTT. The variable domain in full, with the rest retrieved from reference TRBV13 and TRBJ2-2, is AAGVIQSPRHLIKEKRETATLKCYPIPRHDTVYWYQQGPGQDPQFLISFYEKMQSDKGSIPDRFSAQQFSDYHSELNMSSLELGDSALYFCASSQGRDRGITGELFFGEGSRLTVL.

This sequence joins TRBV6-4 and TRBJ2-2, with 9 bases identical to TRBD1. Germline values: CDR1 MRHNA, CDR2 SNTAGT. After removal of 2 bases from V and 4 bases from J, the junction contained 5 bases not matched to a gene. The CDR3 is made up of 16 amino acids. The CDR3: CASSDPTGGGTGELFF. The CDR3 nucleotides read TGTGCCAGCAGTGACCCCACAGGGGGCGGCACCGGGGAGCTGTTTTTT.

The genes are TRBV5-6 and TRBJ1-1; unclear D gene. CDR1 is SGHDT and CDR2 is YYEEEE in the germline V gene. CDR3 size: 12 residues. Trimming removed 1 base at V and 7 bases at J, with 8 bases between. The CDR3 DNA is TGTGCCAGCAGCTTGTTCGGGGTTGAAGCTTTCTTT. Translated, it gives CASSLFGVEAFF.

The chain couples TRBV7-9 to TRBJ1-1; D is undetermined. The CDR3 runs 15 residues. Per germline, CDR1 SEHNR and CDR2 FQNEAQ (reference sequence). V was pared by 4 bases and J by 6 bases, with 18 bases between. Here the CDR3 reads CASSSLARGKAEAFF. In DNA form, the CDR3 reads TGTGCCAGCAGCTCCCTCGCCCGGGGAAAGGCTGAAGCTTTCTTT. Full variable domain (remainder filled in from reference TRBV7-9 and TRBJ1-1): DTGVSQNPRHKITKRGQNVTFRCDPISEHNRLYWYRQTLGQGPEFLTYFQNEAQLEKSRLLSDRFSAERPKGSFSTLEIQRTEQGDSAMYLCASSSLARGKAEAFFGQGTRLTVV.